The rows below give T cell receptor beta chains drawn from one sample of a study of T cells after posttransplantation cyclophosphamide. Some clones are missing from TCRdb's copy, which holds only in-frame ones; the method was immunoSEQ multiplex PCR. The specimen has roughly 35,000 clones, none found just once. Sequenced: PBMCs. Every receptor here comes from a woman aged 45-59 years in good health and a related stem cell transplant donor. The CDR3 runs from the conserved cysteine through the conserved F or W. D genes are given only for firm matches. Clone size, where shown, is once, few, many, or a class for clones that have expanded.

j_call: TRBJ2-2; clone_size: many; v_call: TRBV7-3; d_call: TRBD2; cdr3_nt: TGTGCCAGCAGCAAAATTAGCGGGCAGAACACCGGGGAGCTGTTTTTT; cdr3_aa: CASSKISGQNTGELFF
j_call: TRBJ1-1; clone_size: many; v_call: TRBV7-9; d_call: TRBD1; cdr3_nt: TGTGCCAGCAGCTTCCTACAGGGGCCTGGGACTGAAGCTTTCTTT; cdr3_aa: CASSFLQGPGTEAFF
j_call: TRBJ2-5; clone_size: .; v_call: TRBV27; d_call: .; cdr3_nt: TGTGCCAGCTCGGACCCGGGCAGGGGCAAGACCCAGTACTTC; cdr3_aa: CASSDPGRGKTQYF
j_call: TRBJ2-2; clone_size: few; v_call: TRBV7-9; d_call: .; cdr3_nt: TGTGCCAGCAGTCCGGGGAACGCGAACACCGGGGAGCTGTTTTTT; cdr3_aa: CASSPGNANTGELFF
j_call: TRBJ1-2; clone_size: many; v_call: TRBV7-9; d_call: .; cdr3_nt: TGTGCCAGCAGCTTAGGACAGGATTCTAACTATGGCTACACCTTC; cdr3_aa: CASSLGQDSNYGYTF
j_call: TRBJ1-1; clone_size: many; v_call: TRBV19; d_call: .; cdr3_nt: TGTGCCAGTAGTGGTACGGGGAGAGAAGCTTTCTTT; cdr3_aa: CASSGTGREAFF
j_call: TRBJ2-1; clone_size: many; v_call: TRBV5-1; d_call: .; cdr3_nt: TGCGCCAGCAGCGCAAGACTAGAAGGCAATGAGCAGTTCTTC; cdr3_aa: CASSARLEGNEQFF
j_call: TRBJ1-4; clone_size: many; v_call: TRBV28; d_call: TRBD1; cdr3_nt: TGTGCCACGAAAAAAGGGGGCCTGGAAAAACTGTTTTTT; cdr3_aa: CATKKGGLEKLFF
j_call: TRBJ2-2; clone_size: many; v_call: TRBV27; d_call: .; cdr3_nt: TGTGCCAGCACCTTAATTGCGGGGAATCGGAACACCGGGGAGCTGTTTTTT; cdr3_aa: CASTLIAGNRNTGELFF
j_call: TRBJ2-1; clone_size: .; v_call: TRBV27; d_call: .; cdr3_nt: TGTGCCAGCAGTTCGACAGCTTACAATGAGCAGTTCTTC; cdr3_aa: CASSSTAYNEQFF
j_call: TRBJ1-5; clone_size: .; v_call: TRBV5-1; d_call: TRBD1; cdr3_nt: TGCGCCAGCAGCCCCGGCGGGACAGCACATCAGCCCCAGCATTTT; cdr3_aa: CASSPGGTAHQPQHF
j_call: TRBJ2-6; clone_size: many; v_call: TRBV6-5; d_call: .; cdr3_nt: TGTGCCAGCTTATCACGGACTACTGGGGCCAACGTCCTGACTTTC; cdr3_aa: CASLSRTTGANVLTF
j_call: TRBJ2-2; clone_size: .; v_call: TRBV30; d_call: .; cdr3_nt: TGTGCCTGCCCTGCGGGCGGCCAACCCGGGGAGCTGTTTTTT; cdr3_aa: CACPAGGQPGELFF
j_call: TRBJ2-1; clone_size: many; v_call: TRBV4-1; d_call: .; cdr3_nt: TGCGCCAGCAGCCAAGCCTCACTCGGGGGAGTCCACAATGAGCAGTTCTTC; cdr3_aa: CASSQASLGGVHNEQFF
j_call: TRBJ2-2; clone_size: many; v_call: TRBV7-2; d_call: TRBD2; cdr3_nt: TGTGCCAGCAGCTTAGAACCTAGCGGGAGAGACGGGGAGCTGTTTTTT; cdr3_aa: CASSLEPSGRDGELFF
j_call: TRBJ1-1; clone_size: many; v_call: TRBV19; d_call: TRBD1; cdr3_nt: TGTGCCAGTAGTATTCAAATAGGGGGCAGGGCTGAAGCTTTCTTT; cdr3_aa: CASSIQIGGRAEAFF
j_call: TRBJ1-3; clone_size: many; v_call: TRBV4-1; d_call: .; cdr3_nt: TGCGCCAGCAGCCAGGGCCGGCCGCTAAGCTCTGGAAACACCATATATTTT; cdr3_aa: CASSQGRPLSSGNTIYF
j_call: TRBJ2-1; clone_size: few; v_call: TRBV4-1; d_call: TRBD2; cdr3_nt: TGCGCCAGCAGCCCGGCCCCGGGACTAGCGGGAAACTACAATGAGCAGTTCTTC; cdr3_aa: CASSPAPGLAGNYNEQFF
j_call: TRBJ1-2; clone_size: many; v_call: TRBV10-2; d_call: .; cdr3_nt: TGCGCCAGCAGTGCGGCAGGCCGTTTCTATGGCTACACCTTC; cdr3_aa: CASSAAGRFYGYTF
j_call: TRBJ2-1; clone_size: many; v_call: TRBV9; d_call: .; cdr3_nt: TGTGCCAGCAGCCCTCGGGCGGGGAACTCCTACAATGAGCAGTTCTTC; cdr3_aa: CASSPRAGNSYNEQFF
j_call: TRBJ2-3; clone_size: many; v_call: TRBV19; d_call: TRBD2; cdr3_nt: TGTGCCACACGCCGACTAGCGGGAATCACAGATACGCAGTATTTT; cdr3_aa: CATRRLAGITDTQYF
j_call: TRBJ1-4; clone_size: many; v_call: TRBV6-5; d_call: .; cdr3_nt: TGTGCCACCAAACGGGATGAAAAACTGTTTTTT; cdr3_aa: CATKRDEKLFF
j_call: TRBJ2-7; clone_size: many; v_call: TRBV4-2; d_call: .; cdr3_nt: TGTGCCAGCAGCCAAGGGGCGGGACAGCTGAGTTACGAGCAGTACTTC; cdr3_aa: CASSQGAGQLSYEQYF
j_call: TRBJ1-5; clone_size: .; v_call: TRBV29-1; d_call: TRBD1; cdr3_nt: TGCAGCGTGGGAACAGGGGGCGGAAATCAGCCCCAGCATTTT; cdr3_aa: CSVGTGGGNQPQHF
j_call: TRBJ2-7; clone_size: many; v_call: TRBV4-2; d_call: .; cdr3_nt: TGTGCCAGCAGCCAAGAGAACAGGGCTCCCTACGAGCAGTACTTC; cdr3_aa: CASSQENRAPYEQYF
j_call: TRBJ2-4; clone_size: many; v_call: TRBV2; d_call: .; cdr3_nt: TGTGCCAGCAGGCTTAGAGGCGGAAACATTCAGTACTTC; cdr3_aa: CASRLRGGNIQYF
j_call: TRBJ1-1; clone_size: many; v_call: TRBV18; d_call: TRBD1; cdr3_nt: TGTGCCAGCTCACCGAAGACAGGGAGCACTGAAGCTTTCTTT; cdr3_aa: CASSPKTGSTEAFF
j_call: TRBJ2-1; clone_size: many; v_call: TRBV18; d_call: .; cdr3_nt: TGTGCCAGCTCACCAGGGGGGGCTCGTTGGGGTCATGAGCAGTTCTTC; cdr3_aa: CASSPGGARWGHEQFF
j_call: TRBJ2-1; clone_size: .; v_call: TRBV9; d_call: .; cdr3_nt: TGTGCCAGCAGCTTAAGACAGTCCGCCTACAATGAGCAGTTCTTC; cdr3_aa: CASSLRQSAYNEQFF
j_call: TRBJ1-5; clone_size: many; v_call: TRBV19; d_call: .; cdr3_nt: TGTGCCAGTAGTATGTCGGATGGGGGGAACCAGCCCCAGCATTTT; cdr3_aa: CASSMSDGGNQPQHF
j_call: TRBJ2-3; clone_size: few; v_call: TRBV9; d_call: TRBD1; cdr3_nt: TGTGCCAGCAGCGTTCGGGACAGCGTCACAGATACGCAGTATTTT; cdr3_aa: CASSVRDSVTDTQYF
j_call: TRBJ2-3; clone_size: .; v_call: TRBV7-9; d_call: .; cdr3_nt: TGTGCCAGCAGCCCCCCCCGTTTCGATCACCTAGGTGGCACAGATACGCAGTATTTT; cdr3_aa: CASSPPRFDHLGGTDTQYF
j_call: TRBJ1-5; clone_size: few; v_call: TRBV9; d_call: .; cdr3_nt: TGTGCCAGCAGCAGACAGGCAGGCCAGCCCCAGCATTTT; cdr3_aa: CASSRQAGQPQHF
j_call: TRBJ1-4; clone_size: many; v_call: TRBV7-9; d_call: .; cdr3_nt: TGTGCCAGCAGCCCAGGGCGGGGAGATGAAAAACTGTTTTTT; cdr3_aa: CASSPGRGDEKLFF
j_call: TRBJ1-2; clone_size: medium-sized; v_call: TRBV6-1; d_call: .; cdr3_nt: TGTGCCAGCAGTTCCTCAGGGTTTCACCTCTACACCTTC; cdr3_aa: CASSSSGFHLYTF
j_call: TRBJ2-7; clone_size: many; v_call: TRBV7-9; d_call: TRBD1; cdr3_nt: TGTGCCAGCAGCTTCAGGGACAGGGGGCGCGAGCAGTACTTC; cdr3_aa: CASSFRDRGREQYF
j_call: TRBJ1-1; clone_size: many; v_call: TRBV14; d_call: .; cdr3_nt: TGTGCCAGCAGCCAAATTCTGCGAAACACTGAAGCTTTCTTT; cdr3_aa: CASSQILRNTEAFF
j_call: TRBJ2-2; clone_size: many; v_call: TRBV12-3/TRBV12-4; d_call: .; cdr3_nt: TGTGCCAGCAGTTTCTACCTAACCGGGGAGCTGTTTTTT; cdr3_aa: CASSFYLTGELFF
j_call: TRBJ1-2; clone_size: .; v_call: TRBV30; d_call: .; cdr3_nt: TGTGCCTGGAGTGTACCTTGGGGGCCCTTAGGTTTTTATGGCTACACCTTC; cdr3_aa: CAWSVPWGPLGFYGYTF
j_call: TRBJ2-6; clone_size: many; v_call: TRBV5-4; d_call: .; cdr3_nt: TGTGCCAGCAGCCCCGGGGGTCTCTCTGGGGCCAACGTCCTGACTTTC; cdr3_aa: CASSPGGLSGANVLTF
j_call: TRBJ2-3; clone_size: many; v_call: TRBV10-3; d_call: .; cdr3_nt: TGTGCCATCCTTATAACAGATACGCAGTATTTT; cdr3_aa: CAILITDTQYF
j_call: TRBJ1-1; clone_size: many; v_call: TRBV12-3/TRBV12-4; d_call: .; cdr3_nt: TGTGCCAGCAGTTTAGAGGGGGAAGCTTTCTTT; cdr3_aa: CASSLEGEAFF
j_call: TRBJ1-4; clone_size: many; v_call: TRBV2; d_call: .; cdr3_nt: TGTGCCAGCAGTGTTAGGGGCAACGTGGAAAAACTGTTTTTT; cdr3_aa: CASSVRGNVEKLFF
j_call: TRBJ1-4; clone_size: many; v_call: TRBV12-3/TRBV12-4; d_call: .; cdr3_nt: TGTGCCAGCAGTTTAGTTTTCGCTACGGGGATACCTAATGAAAAACTGTTTTTT; cdr3_aa: CASSLVFATGIPNEKLFF
j_call: TRBJ1-4; clone_size: many; v_call: TRBV29-1; d_call: .; cdr3_nt: TGCAGCGTTTCCGTTGCGGGCAGACTGTTTTTT; cdr3_aa: CSVSVAGRLFF
j_call: TRBJ1-2; clone_size: .; v_call: TRBV5-1; d_call: .; cdr3_nt: TGCGCCAGCAGCTTGCGGGGGGAGAACTATGGCTACACCTTC; cdr3_aa: CASSLRGENYGYTF
j_call: TRBJ1-1; clone_size: many; v_call: TRBV11-3; d_call: .; cdr3_nt: TGTGCCAGCAGCCCTCGGGGGGGGAACACTGAAGCTTTCTTT; cdr3_aa: CASSPRGGNTEAFF
j_call: TRBJ2-5; clone_size: few; v_call: TRBV6-6; d_call: TRBD2; cdr3_nt: TGTGCCAGCACCGAAGGGGCGGGGGAGAACTGGAAGACCCAGTACTTC; cdr3_aa: CASTEGAGENWKTQYF
j_call: TRBJ1-2; clone_size: many; v_call: TRBV7-9; d_call: .; cdr3_nt: TGTGCCAGCAGCTTATCTGGGGGCGTCGGTGGCTACACCTTC; cdr3_aa: CASSLSGGVGGYTF
j_call: TRBJ1-2; clone_size: few; v_call: TRBV12-3/TRBV12-4; d_call: .; cdr3_nt: TGTGCCAGCACCACCCGTGGGGACATCATACTTAGGGGCTATGGCTACACCTTC; cdr3_aa: CASTTRGDIILRGYGYTF